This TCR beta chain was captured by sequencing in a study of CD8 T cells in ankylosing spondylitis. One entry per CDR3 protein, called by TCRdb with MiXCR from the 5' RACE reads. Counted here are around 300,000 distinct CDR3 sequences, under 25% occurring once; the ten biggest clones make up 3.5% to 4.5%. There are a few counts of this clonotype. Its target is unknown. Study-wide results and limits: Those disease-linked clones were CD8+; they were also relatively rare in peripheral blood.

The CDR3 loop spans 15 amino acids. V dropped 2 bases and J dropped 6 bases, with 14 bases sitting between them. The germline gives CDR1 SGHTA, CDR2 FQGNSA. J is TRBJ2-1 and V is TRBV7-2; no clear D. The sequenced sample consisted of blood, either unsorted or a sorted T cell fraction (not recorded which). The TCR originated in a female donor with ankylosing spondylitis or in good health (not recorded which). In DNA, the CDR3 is TGTGCCAGCAGCTTATCGGGTGAATTCGTCAATGAGCAGTTCTTC. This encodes CASSLSGEFVNEQFF.